This TCR beta chain came from a study of beta chain features in type 1 diabetes. This CDR3 is built from 11 residues. V shed 9 bases, J shed 3 bases, and the junction held 1 base outside the gene matches. Germline CDR1 is LNHDA and CDR2 is SQIVND (reference sequence). The entirety of the isolated RNA underwent reverse transcription, so expressed TCRB transcripts were sequenced. The table came from immunoSEQ multiplex PCR; TCRdb's copy has only in-frame clones and leaves some out. Seen here are about half a million clones, roughly 10% observed once, and the top ten hold 0.04% to 0.05%. As concerns this clone: The same CDR3 is also encoded by other DNA sequences in this sample.

This receptor was identified in a young woman in good health. V and J are TRBV19 and TRBJ2-7; 8 bases are a match to TRBD2. Sequenced input: naive CD4+ T cells from blood. The CDR3 nucleotides read TGTGCCAGCCGGGGGGGCTACGAGCAGTACTTC. It translates to CASRGGYEQYF. Filled out from reference TRBV19 and TRBJ2-7, the complete variable domain reads DGGITQSPKYLFRKEGQNVTLSCEQNLNHDAMYWYRQDPGQGLRLIYYSQIVNDFQKGDIAEGYSVSREKKESFPLTVTSAQKNPTAFYLCASRGGYEQYFGPGTRLTVT.